Presented here are 11 T cell receptor beta chains from one specimen sequenced in a study of CD8 T cells in ankylosing spondylitis. Study-level points and caveats: Characteristic of ankylosing spondylitis blood, it appeared, was a TCR beta motif comprising several highly homologous variants.

TCRdb re-analysed the 5' RACE reads in MiXCR, keeping a single row per CDR3 protein. The sample consists of approximately 540,000 distinct CDR3 sequences, over 9.5% of them appearing once. These TCRs are of unknown antigen specificity. The sample was blood, either unsorted or a sorted T cell fraction (not recorded which). These TCRs come from a male donor with ankylosing spondylitis.

This clonotype was counted a few times. This chain uses TRBV5-1 with TRBJ2-2; 12 nucleotides agree with TRBD2. The CDR3 sequence is 24 residues long. Trimming took 3 bases from V and 0 from J; bases not matched to a gene: 24. Germline CDR1 and CDR2: SGHRS and YFSETQ. The CDR3 protein is CASSYKTPSGRDKATPPNTGELFF. In nucleotides, the CDR3 is TGCGCCAGCAGCTATAAAACGCCTAGCGGGAGGGACAAAGCCACCCCCCCGAACACCGGGGAGCTGTTTTTT. Supplemented by reference TRBV5-1 and TRBJ2-2, the full variable domain reads KAGVTQTPRYLIKTRGQQVTLSCSPISGHRSVSWYQQTPGQGLQFLFEYFSETQRNKGNFPGRFSGRQFSNSRSEMNVSTLELGDSALYLCASSYKTPSGRDKATPPNTGELFFGEGSRLTVL.

The genes are TRBV25-1 and TRBJ2-1; D perhaps matches TRBD1 (5 bases). The CDR3 extends over 13 amino acids. V lost 4 bases, J lost 8 bases, and 12 bases lay in between. From germline, CDR1 is MGHDK and CDR2 SYGVNS. The CDR3 DNA reads TGTGCCAGCAGTGGGGGCAGTAAGGATGAGCAGTTCTTC. It encodes CASSGGSKDEQFF.

This clonotype was observed a few times. The rearrangement links TRBV7-9 to TRBJ2-7; tentatively, D is TRBD1 (6 bases). In germline, CDR1 is SEHNR, CDR2 FQNEAQ (reference sequence). This CDR3 has 12 residues. V gave up 10 bases and J gave up 0 bases, with 10 bases separating them. CDR3 bases: TGTGCCATCGACAGGAGCTCCTACGAGCAGTACTTC. It yields the protein CAIDRSSYEQYF.

This clonotype was detected many times. The J gene is TRBJ2-3, the V gene TRBV6-2 or TRBV6-3; 11 bases align to TRBD2. CDR1 and CDR2 from the germline V gene are MNHEY and SVGEGT. The CDR3 has 17 amino acids. V was clipped by 2 bases and J by 7 bases; unmatched bases: 11. CDR3 protein: CASSYVLAGGARNTQYF. CDR3 nucleotides: TGTGCCAGCAGTTACGTCCTAGCGGGAGGCGCCAGGAATACGCAGTATTTT.

This clonotype was recorded a few times. The rearrangement joins TRBV4-1 to TRBJ1-5, with TRBD1 matching over 8 bases. Germline loops: CDR1 MGHRA, CDR2 YSYEKL. The CDR3 is 15 residues long. After removal of 3 bases from V and 5 bases from J, the junction contained 6 bases not matched to a gene. CDR3 in amino acids: CASSHAGTGYQPQHF. The CDR3 region has the DNA TGCGCCAGCAGCCACGCCGGGACAGGTTATCAGCCCCAGCATTTT.

This clonotype was detected only a few times. V gene TRBV6-1 combines with J gene TRBJ2-3; 16 nucleotides line up with TRBD2. V trimming: 7 bases; J trimming: 3 bases; junction bases outside the gene matches: 4. This CDR3 comprises 16 residues. Germline-derived CDR1 and CDR2 are MNHNS and SASEGT. The DNA for the CDR3 is TGTGCCAGCACCAAGGGACTAGCGGGAGGGACAGATACGCAGTATTTT. Its protein product is CASTKGLAGGTDTQYF.

There are many counts of this clonotype. This rearrangement joins TRBV14 to TRBJ2-1, with D possibly matching TRBD2 (6 bases). V shed 1 base and J shed 6 bases, with 16 bases lying between them. This CDR3 contains 16 residues. Germline-derived CDR1 and CDR2 are SGHDN and FVKESK. DNA of the CDR3: TGTGCCAGCAGCCAAGGAACTAGCTGGAGGTCCAATGAGCAGTTCTTC. This gives the protein CASSQGTSWRSNEQFF.

This sequence joins TRBV5-1 and TRBJ2-3; D remains ambiguous. Trimming left V 7 bases short and J 2 bases short, with 11 bases between. Germline CDR1 and CDR2: SGHRS and YFSETQ. CDR3 length: 13 amino acids. Here the CDR3 reads CASWTDLTDTQYF. CDR3 nucleotides: TGCGCCAGCTGGACCGATCTCACAGATACGCAGTATTTT.

This clonotype has ten or more counts. V and J are TRBV6-2 or TRBV6-3 and TRBJ2-1; 11 positions match TRBD2. The CDR3 extends over 17 amino acids. The V segment lost 1 base and the J segment 3 bases; nucleotides outside the gene matches: 5. Germline values: CDR1 MNHEY, CDR2 SVGEGT. The CDR3 loop is CASSYLGTSGIYNEQFF. The CDR3 DNA follows: TGTGCCAGCAGTTACTTAGGGACTAGCGGAATCTACAATGAGCAGTTCTTC.

This clonotype came up a few times. The chain joins TRBV5-1 to TRBJ1-1; maybe TRBD1 (5 bases). The CDR3 sequence is 14 residues long. From germline, CDR1 is SGHRS and CDR2 YFSETQ. V was shortened by 3 bases and J by 3 bases, with 12 bases between the two germline ends. Here the CDR3 DNA reads TGCGCCAGCAGCTGGGACGGGCGGGACACTGAAGCTTTCTTT. Its protein product is CASSWDGRDTEAFF.

V is TRBV4-1 and J is TRBJ2-1; D not resolved. The CDR3 has 13 residues. CDR1 is MGHRA and CDR2 is YSYEKL in the germline V gene. V was clipped by 1 base and J by 4 bases, with 5 bases between them. The chain's CDR3 is CASSQVEYNEQFF. The CDR3 bases are TGCGCCAGCAGCCAAGTAGAGTACAATGAGCAGTTCTTC.